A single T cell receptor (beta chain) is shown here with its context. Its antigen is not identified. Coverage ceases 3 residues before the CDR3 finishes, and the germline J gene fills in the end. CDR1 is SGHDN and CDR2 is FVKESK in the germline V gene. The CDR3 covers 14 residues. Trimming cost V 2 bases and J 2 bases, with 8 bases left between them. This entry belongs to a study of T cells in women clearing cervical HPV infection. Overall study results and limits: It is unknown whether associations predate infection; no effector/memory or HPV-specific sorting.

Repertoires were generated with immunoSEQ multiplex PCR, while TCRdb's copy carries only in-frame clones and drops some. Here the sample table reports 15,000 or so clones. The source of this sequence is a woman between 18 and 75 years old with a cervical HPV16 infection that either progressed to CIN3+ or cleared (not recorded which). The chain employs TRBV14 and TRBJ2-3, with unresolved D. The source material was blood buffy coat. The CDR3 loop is CASSQTRHTDTQYF. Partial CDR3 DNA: TGTGCCAGCAGCCAAACGCGGCACACAGATACG.